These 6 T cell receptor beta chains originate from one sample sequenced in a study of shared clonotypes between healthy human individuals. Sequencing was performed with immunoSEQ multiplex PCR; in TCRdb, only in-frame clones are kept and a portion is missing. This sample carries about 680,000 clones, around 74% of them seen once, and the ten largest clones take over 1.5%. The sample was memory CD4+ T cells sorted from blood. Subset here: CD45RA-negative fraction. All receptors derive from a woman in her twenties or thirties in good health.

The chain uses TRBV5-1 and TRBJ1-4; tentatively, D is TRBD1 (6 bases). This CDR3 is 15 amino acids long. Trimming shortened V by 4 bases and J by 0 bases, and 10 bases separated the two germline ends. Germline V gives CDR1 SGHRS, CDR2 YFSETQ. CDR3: CASSKDSATNEKLFF. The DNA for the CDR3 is TGCGCCAGCAGCAAGGACAGTGCAACTAATGAAAAACTGTTTTTT.

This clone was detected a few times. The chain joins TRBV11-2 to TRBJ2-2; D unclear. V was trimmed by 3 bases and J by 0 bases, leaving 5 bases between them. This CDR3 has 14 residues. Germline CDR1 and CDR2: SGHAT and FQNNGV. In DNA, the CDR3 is TGTGCCAGCAGCTTCCTTGCGAACACCGGGGAGCTGTTTTTT. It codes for CASSFLANTGELFF.

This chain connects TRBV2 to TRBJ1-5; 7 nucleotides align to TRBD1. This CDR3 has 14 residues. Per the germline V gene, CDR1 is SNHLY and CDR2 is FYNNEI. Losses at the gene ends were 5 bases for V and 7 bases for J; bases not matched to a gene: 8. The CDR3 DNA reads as TGTGCCAGCAGTCCAAGGACAGGAAGGCAGCCCCAGCATTTT. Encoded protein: CASSPRTGRQPQHF.

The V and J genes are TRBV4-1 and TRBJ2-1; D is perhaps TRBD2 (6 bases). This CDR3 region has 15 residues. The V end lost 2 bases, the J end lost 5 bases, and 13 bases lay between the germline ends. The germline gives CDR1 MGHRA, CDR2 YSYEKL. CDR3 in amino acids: CASSQTSLPNNEQFF. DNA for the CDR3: TGCGCCAGCAGCCAAACTAGCCTGCCGAACAATGAGCAGTTCTTC.

The CDR3 nucleotides read TGTGCCACCAGCAGAGGGACAGAGGTGGAAAAACTGTTTTTT. Residues: CATSRGTEVEKLFF. The chain recombines TRBV15 with TRBJ1-4; tentative D call: TRBD1 (6 bases). CDR1 is LNHNV and CDR2 is YYDKDF in the germline V gene (reference sequence). With 1 base removed from V and 8 bases from J, the gap between germline ends came to 11 bases. The CDR3 is 14 amino acids.

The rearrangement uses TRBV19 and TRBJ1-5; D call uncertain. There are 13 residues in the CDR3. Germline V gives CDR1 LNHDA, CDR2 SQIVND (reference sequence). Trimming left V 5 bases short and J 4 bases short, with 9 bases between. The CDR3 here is CASSLSSNQPQHF. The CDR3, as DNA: TGTGCCAGTAGTCTCAGTTCAAATCAGCCCCAGCATTTT.